The 12 T cell receptor beta chains below all came from one sample that was sequenced in a study of cytomegalovirus exposure and HLA in healthy donors. The PCR ran on 60 Vbeta and 13 Jbeta primers. Generated by immunoSEQ multiplex PCR, the TCRdb table keeps only in-frame clones and is missing some. The repertoire holds around 140,000 clones, roughly 66% seen once, with 1.5% to 2% in the top ten. The material sequenced was PBMCs. The receptors originated from a woman under 30 in good health and CMV-seronegative.

This rearrangement joins TRBV5-1 to TRBJ1-5; D remains unclear. The CDR3 spans 14 residues. Germline V gene lookup returns CDR1 SGHRS and CDR2 YFSETQ. V was pared by 1 base and J by 5 bases, with 10 bases between. CDR3 nucleotides: TGCGCCAGCAGCTTGCTAGGCGGTGATCAGCCCCAGCATTTT. Residues: CASSLLGGDQPQHF.

The V and J genes are TRBV6-6 and TRBJ2-3; 7 bases are a match to TRBD1. The V gene end was trimmed by 6 bases and the J gene end by 1 base; junction bases not matched to a gene: 7. The germline V gene encodes CDR1 MNHNY and CDR2 SVGAGI (reference sequence). The CDR3 extends over 15 amino acids. This CDR3 is CASRHDRAGTDTQYF. DNA for the CDR3: TGTGCCAGCAGACACGACAGGGCGGGCACAGATACGCAGTATTTT.

This clone showed up just a few times. This chain links TRBV28 with TRBJ1-2, with a possible D match to TRBD1 (6 bases). Germline loops: CDR1 MDHEN, CDR2 SYDVKM. This CDR3 has 14 residues. Trimming stripped 5 bases from V and 2 bases from J, with 12 bases between. The CDR3, as DNA: TGTGCCAGCAGTGACGGGGGGCAGAACTATGGCTACACCTTC. This gives the protein CASSDGGQNYGYTF.

V usage is TRBV27 and J usage is TRBJ2-7; 7 bases match TRBD2. Germline CDR1 is MNHEY and CDR2 is SMNVEV (reference sequence). V trimming: 2 bases; J trimming: 1 base; junction bases outside the gene matches: 5. The CDR3 runs to 15 residues. CDR3 sequence (DNA): TGTGCCAGCAGTTTAGGGGGGGGAAGGTCCTACGAGCAGTACGTC. This codes for CASSLGGGRSYEQYV.

This chain uses TRBV25-1 with TRBJ1-1, with 8 positions matching TRBD1. This CDR3 is built from 15 residues. V dropped 6 bases and J dropped 3; count of bases not matched to a gene: 9. CDR1 is MGHDK, CDR2 SYGVNS, per germline. The CDR3 region has the DNA TGTGCCAGCAGCCCGGACAGGGAGGTGGACACTGAAGCTTTCTTT. Amino acid sequence: CASSPDREVDTEAFF.

The V call is TRBV7-9, the J call TRBJ1-3, with TRBD1 matching over 7 bases. The germline V gene encodes CDR1 SEHNR and CDR2 FQNEAQ (reference sequence). The CDR3 consists of 16 residues. Trimming cost V 5 bases and J 0 bases; bases outside gene matches: 7. This CDR3 is CASSPRDRGSGNTIYF. CDR3 nucleotide sequence: TGTGCCAGCAGCCCCCGGGACAGAGGCTCTGGAAACACCATATATTTT.

The gene calls are TRBV30 and TRBJ2-5, with 9 bases matching TRBD1. After removal of 8 bases from V and 4 bases from J, the junction contained 8 bases not matched to a gene. The germline V gene has CDR1 GTSNPN and CDR2 SVGIG (reference sequence). CDR3 length: 13 amino acids. CDR3 DNA: TGTGCCCACGAGGTACAGGGGGCAGAGACCCAGTACTTC. This gives the protein CAHEVQGAETQYF.

The chain couples TRBV10-3 to TRBJ2-1, with a possible D match to TRBD1 (6 bases). Germline CDR1 ENHRY, CDR2 SYGVKD. The V gene lost 3 bases and the J gene lost 4 bases, with 10 bases spanning the gap. The CDR3 length is 14 residues. The DNA of the CDR3 is TGTGCCATCAGTGAACAGGGAACTTACAATGAGCAGTTCTTC. Amino acids: CAISEQGTYNEQFF.

The V gene is TRBV7-2, the J gene TRBJ1-2; D is undetermined. Trimming cost V 1 base and J 3 bases, with 12 bases left between them. The V gene's germline CDR1 is SGHTA and CDR2 FQGNSA. The CDR3 sequence is 15 residues long. This CDR3 is CASSLGVGRDYGYTF. DNA of the CDR3: TGTGCCAGCAGCTTAGGGGTCGGGAGAGACTATGGCTACACCTTC. Based on the CDR3 plus reference TRBV7-2 and TRBJ1-2, the full variable domain is GAGVSQSPSNKVTEKGKDVELRCDPISGHTALYWYRQSLGQGLEFLIYFQGNSAPDKSGLPSDRFSAERTGGSVSTLTIQRTQQEDSAVYLCASSLGVGRDYGYTFGSGTRLTVV.

This clone was counted between two and nine times. The chain links TRBV6-5 to TRBJ2-5; 8 bases are shared with TRBD2. Germline V gives CDR1 MNHEY, CDR2 SVGAGI. The V and J ends lost 7 bases and 5 bases, in that order; junction bases with no gene match: 9. The CDR3 sequence is 14 residues long. The chain's CDR3 is CASTHGGASETQYF. As DNA, the CDR3 is TGTGCCAGCACCCACGGGGGGGCCTCTGAGACCCAGTACTTC.

The V gene is TRBV9, the J gene TRBJ1-2; a possible D gene is TRBD1 (5 bases). The CDR3 sequence is 14 residues long. Trimming stripped 3 bases from V and 8 bases from J, with 17 bases between. Per the germline V gene, CDR1 is SGDLS and CDR2 is YYNGEE. The DNA of the CDR3 is TGTGCCAGCAGCGCCCTTTACGGGGGTCGGGGCTACACCTTC. It is translated as CASSALYGGRGYTF.

The CDR3 here is CASSTGTGSQETQYF. The CDR3 bases are TGTGCCAGCAGTACCGGGACAGGGTCTCAAGAGACCCAGTACTTC. The V gene is TRBV6-1, the J gene TRBJ2-5, with 9 nucleotides matching TRBD1. Trimming removed 5 bases from V and 2 bases from J; junction bases left unmatched: 6. This CDR3 is 15 amino acids long. From germline, CDR1 is MNHNS and CDR2 SASEGT.